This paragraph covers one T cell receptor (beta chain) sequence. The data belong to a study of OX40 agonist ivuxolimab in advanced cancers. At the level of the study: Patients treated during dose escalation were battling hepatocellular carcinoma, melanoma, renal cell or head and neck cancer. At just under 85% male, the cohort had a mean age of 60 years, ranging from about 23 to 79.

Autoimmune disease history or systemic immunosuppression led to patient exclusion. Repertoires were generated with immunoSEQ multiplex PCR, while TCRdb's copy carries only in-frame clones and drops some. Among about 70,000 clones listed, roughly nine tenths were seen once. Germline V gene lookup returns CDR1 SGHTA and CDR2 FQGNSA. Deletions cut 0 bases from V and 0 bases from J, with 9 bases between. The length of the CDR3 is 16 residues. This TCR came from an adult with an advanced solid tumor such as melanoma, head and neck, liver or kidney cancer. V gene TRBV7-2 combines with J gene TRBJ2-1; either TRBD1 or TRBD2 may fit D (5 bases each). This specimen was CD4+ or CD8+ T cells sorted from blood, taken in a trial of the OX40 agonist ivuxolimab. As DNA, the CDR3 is TGTGCCAGCAGCTTAGCGGCAGGGAGCTCCTACAATGAGCAGTTCTTC. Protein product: CASSLAAGSSYNEQFF.